This TCR beta chain was sequenced during a study of blood T cell repertoires in COVID-19. This study enrolled people aged about 18 to 95 from roughly 24 US geographic areas. The J segment lost 6 bases and the V segment lost 2 bases, leaving 11 bases of the junction unmatched. This CDR3 spans 15 amino acids. The V gene's germline CDR1 is SGHNT and CDR2 YYREEE (reference sequence). Method: immunoSEQ multiplex PCR; TCRdb's copy keeps in-frame clones and lacks some. The sample lists about 300,000 clones; 89% were seen once. The TCR originated in a man between 60 and 75 years old who had recovered from COVID-19. The V and J genes are TRBV5-4 and TRBJ2-7; 7 nucleotides match TRBD2. The source material was PBMCs or T cells enriched from blood (not recorded which). CDR3 DNA: TGTGCCAGCAGCTTTCGAGGTTTGGGGGGGTCCGAGCAGTACTTC. Its translation is CASSFRGLGGSEQYF. Supplemented by reference TRBV5-4 and TRBJ2-7, the full variable domain reads ETGVTQSPTHLIKTRGQQVTLRCSSQSGHNTVSWYQQALGQGPQFIFQYYREEENGRGNFPPRFSGLQFPNYSSELNVNALELDDSALYLCASSFRGLGGSEQYFGPGTRLTVT.